The next 14 T cell receptor beta chains were all read from a single sample in a study of patients and donors after allogeneic stem cell transplantation. TCRdb reanalysed the RT-PCR reads using MiXCR and keeps one entry per CDR3 protein. The table shows over 4,000 distinct CDR3 sequences, with roughly 26% occurring only once. The source material was blood, either unsorted or a sorted T cell fraction (not recorded which). The receptors were gathered from a human donor who was either an allogeneic HSCT recipient or a stem cell or donor lymphocyte infusion donor (not recorded which). It is not recorded whose cells these are; they may come from a transplant donor.

By proportion, this clonotype is large. This chain's CDR3 is CASSPRTGVDEQFF. The CDR3 DNA sequence: TGTGCCAGCTCACCGCGGACAGGGGTTGATGAGCAGTTCTTC. The chain is built from TRBV18 and TRBJ2-1; the match to TRBD1 covers 9 bases. The V segment lost 3 bases and the J segment 8 bases; nucleotides outside the gene matches: 5. CDR1 KGHSH and CDR2 LQKENI come from the germline V gene. There are 14 residues in the CDR3.

This clonotype showed up just a few times. This chain joins TRBV15 and TRBJ1-3, with a weak D call TRBD1 (6 bases). The CDR3 loop spans 16 amino acids. The ends were cut back, 0 bases at V and 0 bases at J, with 9 bases in the middle. Germline V CDR1 and CDR2: LNHNV, YYDKDF (reference sequence). The CDR3 DNA reads as TGTGCCACCAGCAGAGATACAGGGTTCTCTGGAAACACCATATATTTT. Amino acids: CATSRDTGFSGNTIYF.

The rearrangement joins TRBV7-2 to TRBJ1-2; D is perhaps TRBD1 (6 bases). This CDR3 has 14 residues. The V and J ends lost 1 base and 4 bases respectively, with 10 bases between them. Germline CDR1 is SGHTA and CDR2 is FQGNSA. The chain's CDR3 is CASSLVGQTYGYTF. The CDR3 coding sequence is TGTGCCAGCAGCTTAGTCGGACAGACCTATGGCTACACCTTC.

This clonotype was detected a few times. CDR3 DNA: TGTGCCAGCAGCTTGGACAGGTTCGACGGGGAGCTGTTTTTT. This codes for CASSLDRFDGELFF. This chain uses TRBV5-4 with TRBJ2-2, with a possible D match to TRBD1 (5 bases). This CDR3 contains 14 residues. V was clipped by 0 bases and J by 7 bases, with 10 bases between them. Germline lookup yields CDR1 SGHNT and CDR2 YYREEE (reference sequence).

The chain links TRBV12-3 or TRBV12-4 to TRBJ1-1; D uncertain. The V and J ends lost 1 base and 0 bases respectively, with 3 bases between them. The CDR3 runs 13 residues. CDR3 nucleotide sequence: TGTGCCAGCAGTTTAGAGATGAACACTGAAGCTTTCTTT. Its translation: CASSLEMNTEAFF.

The chain couples TRBV7-3 to TRBJ2-1; D is unresolved. Trimming removed 0 bases at V and 6 bases at J, with 6 bases between. Germline assignment: CDR1 SGHTA and CDR2 FQGTGA. The CDR3 is made up of 13 amino acids. The CDR3 sequence is CASSLTSRNEQFF. The CDR3, as DNA: TGTGCCAGCAGCTTAACTAGTCGCAATGAGCAGTTCTTC.

This rearrangement joins TRBV7-3 to TRBJ2-1, with 9 nucleotides matching TRBD1. The CDR3 consists of 14 residues. The germline V gene encodes CDR1 SGHTA and CDR2 FQGTGA. With 3 bases clipped from V and 9 bases from J, the junction kept 6 bases outside the gene matches. DNA of the CDR3: TGTGCCAGCAGCTTTGGGACAGGGCAAACTGAGCAGTTCTTC. It specifies CASSFGTGQTEQFF. Based on the CDR3 plus reference TRBV7-3 and TRBJ2-1, the full variable domain is GAGVSQTPSNKVTEKGKYVELRCDPISGHTALYWYRQSLGQGPEFLIYFQGTGAADDSGLPNDRFFAVRPEGSVSTLKIQRTERGDSAVYLCASSFGTGQTEQFFGPGTRLTVL.

This chain connects TRBV11-1 to TRBJ1-2, with D perhaps TRBD1 (6 bases). The CDR3 consists of 14 residues. V lost 1 base, J lost 2 bases, and 8 bases lay in between. Germline V CDR1 and CDR2: SGHAT, FQDESV (reference sequence). CDR3: CASSLGTENYGYTF. The CDR3 coding sequence is TGTGCCAGCAGCTTAGGGACAGAGAACTATGGCTACACCTTC.

The table lists this clonotype with a count of one. V gene TRBV27 combines with J gene TRBJ2-7; tentatively, D is TRBD1 (6 bases). Trimming shortened V by 5 bases and J by 3 bases, and 14 bases separated the two germline ends. CDR3 length: 14 residues. In germline, CDR1 is MNHEY, CDR2 SMNVEV (reference sequence). The CDR3 spells CASSPSQGFYEQYF. The CDR3 DNA follows: TGTGCCAGCAGTCCCTCACAGGGATTCTACGAGCAGTACTTC.

This clonotype was seen only a few times. This chain connects TRBV12-3 or TRBV12-4 to TRBJ2-1; 7 nucleotides line up with TRBD1. The CDR3 has 14 residues. J gave up 3 bases and V 7 bases, and 6 bases lay outside the gene matches. CDR3 in amino acids: CASTLTGFYNEQFF. In nucleotides, the CDR3 is TGTGCCAGCACCCTGACAGGGTTCTACAATGAGCAGTTCTTC.

The chain carries TRBV6-1 and TRBJ2-5; no definite D call. Germline CDR1 is MNHNS and CDR2 is SASEGT. This CDR3 comprises 13 residues. Between the trimmed V and J ends, which lost 5 bases and 1 base, there was a span of 8 bases. The DNA of the CDR3 is TGTGCCAGCAGTCCTACTATCCAAGAGACCCAGTACTTC. Its translation: CASSPTIQETQYF.

The chain is built from TRBV11-2 and TRBJ2-6, with D possibly being TRBD1 (5 bases). The germline gives CDR1 SGHAT, CDR2 FQNNGV. V lost 3 bases, J lost 0 bases, and 9 bases lay in between. There are 16 residues in the CDR3. The CDR3 DNA is TGTGCCAGCAGCTTGAGACAGCACTCTGGGGCCAACGTCCTGACTTTC. Translation: CASSLRQHSGANVLTF.

The V and J genes are TRBV7-8 and TRBJ1-1, with D possibly being TRBD1 (5 bases). The germline CDR1 and CDR2 sequences are SGHVS and FQNEAQ. This CDR3 is 16 amino acids long. Trimming cost V 5 bases and J 3 bases, with 19 bases left between them. In DNA form, the CDR3 reads TGTGCCAGCAGCCCTAGTGGACAAGGGTGGTACACTGAAGCTTTCTTT. It specifies CASSPSGQGWYTEAFF. The whole variable domain, filled in from reference TRBV7-8 and TRBJ1-1, reads GAGVSQSPRYKVAKRGQDVALRCDPISGHVSLFWYQQALGQGPEFLTYFQNEAQLDKSGLPSDRFFAERPEGSVSTLKIQRTQQEDSAVYLCASSPSGQGWYTEAFFGQGTRLTVV.

This clonotype was observed a handful of times. The CDR3 sequence: CASSPSGTGGTEAFF. The CDR3 nucleotides read TGTGCCAGCAGCCCTTCCGGGACAGGGGGCACTGAAGCTTTCTTT. V and J are TRBV4-2 and TRBJ1-1, with 11 bases aligning to TRBD1. J lost 4 bases, V lost 4 bases, and 5 bases had no gene match. The CDR3 consists of 15 residues. From germline, CDR1 is LGHNA and CDR2 YNFKEQ.